The source of this T cell receptor beta chain is a study of human versus mouse CDR3 diversity and MHC coevolution. As for this clone: Its antigen is currently unknown.

Study-wide results and limits: Humans had the largest estimated TCR beta repertoire, around 1.6 million clonotypes.

Measured with immunoSEQ multiplex PCR; TCRdb has only the in-frame clones, and not every one. The sample has tens of thousands of clones; around 93% are singletons. Trimming shortened V by 4 bases and J by 3 bases, and 10 bases separated the two germline ends. The CDR3 runs 14 residues. Germline V CDR1 and CDR2: MNHNS, SASEGT. The sample was naive CD4+ T cells from blood. The sample's subset: CD45RO-negative CD62L-positive naive CD4 T cells. The chain uses TRBV6-1 and TRBJ1-3; D remains ambiguous. The receptor comes from a person between 25 and 69 years old in good health. CDR3 protein: CASSGRGFGNTIYF. The CDR3 DNA follows: TGTGCCAGCAGTGGGCGGGGATTTGGAAACACCATATATTTT.